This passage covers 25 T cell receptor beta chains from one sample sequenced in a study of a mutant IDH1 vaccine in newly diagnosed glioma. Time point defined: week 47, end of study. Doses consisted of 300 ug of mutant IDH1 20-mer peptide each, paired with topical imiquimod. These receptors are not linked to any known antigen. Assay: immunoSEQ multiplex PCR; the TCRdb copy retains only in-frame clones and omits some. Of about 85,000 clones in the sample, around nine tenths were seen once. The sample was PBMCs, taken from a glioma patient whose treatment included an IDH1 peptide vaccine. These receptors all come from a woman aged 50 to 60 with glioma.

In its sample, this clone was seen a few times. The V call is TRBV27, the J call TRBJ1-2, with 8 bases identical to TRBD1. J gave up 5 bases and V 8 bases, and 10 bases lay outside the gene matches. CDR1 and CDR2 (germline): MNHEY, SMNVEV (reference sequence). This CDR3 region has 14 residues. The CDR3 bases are TGTGCCAGCGGACAGGGTCGACTTCGGTATGGCTACACCTTC. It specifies CASGQGRLRYGYTF.

CDR3 region: CASSQWLKGWNSPLHF. CDR3 nucleotide sequence: TGTGCCAGCAGCCAATGGCTAAAGGGATGGAATTCACCCCTCCACTTT. The genes are TRBV14 and TRBJ1-6, with no clear D. CDR1 SGHDN and CDR2 FVKESK come from the germline V gene. This CDR3 spans 16 amino acids. Trimming took 2 bases from V and 7 from J, leaving 15 bases between them.

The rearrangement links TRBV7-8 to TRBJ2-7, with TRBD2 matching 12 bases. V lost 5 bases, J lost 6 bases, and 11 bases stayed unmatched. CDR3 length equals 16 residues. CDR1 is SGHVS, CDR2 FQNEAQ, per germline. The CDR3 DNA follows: TGTGCCAGCAGCCCGAAACCGGGACTAGCGGGCTCCGAGCAGTACTTC. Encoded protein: CASSPKPGLAGSEQYF.

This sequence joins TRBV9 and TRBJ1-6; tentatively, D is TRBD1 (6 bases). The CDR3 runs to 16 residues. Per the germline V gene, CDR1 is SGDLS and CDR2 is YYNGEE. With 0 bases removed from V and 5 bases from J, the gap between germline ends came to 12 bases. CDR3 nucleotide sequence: TGTGCCAGCAGCGTAGGGCAGGACAGCCATAATTCACCCCTCCACTTT. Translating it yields CASSVGQDSHNSPLHF. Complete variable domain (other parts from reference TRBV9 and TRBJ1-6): DSGVTQTPKHLITATGQRVTLRCSPRSGDLSVYWYQQSLDQGLQFLIQYYNGEERAKGNILERFSAQQFPDLHSELNLSSLELGDSALYFCASSVGQDSHNSPLHFGNGTRLTVT.

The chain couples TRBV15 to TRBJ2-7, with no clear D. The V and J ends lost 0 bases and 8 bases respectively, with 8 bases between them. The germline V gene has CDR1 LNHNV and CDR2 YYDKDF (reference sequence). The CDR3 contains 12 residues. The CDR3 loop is CATSRDSGKQYF. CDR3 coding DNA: TGTGCCACCAGCAGAGATTCCGGCAAGCAGTACTTC.

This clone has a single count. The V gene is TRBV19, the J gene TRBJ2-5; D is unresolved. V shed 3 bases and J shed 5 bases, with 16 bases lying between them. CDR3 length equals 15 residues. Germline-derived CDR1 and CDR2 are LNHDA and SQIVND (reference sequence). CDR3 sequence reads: CASSIVLENVETQYF. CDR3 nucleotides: TGTGCCAGTAGTATCGTATTAGAGAATGTGGAGACCCAGTACTTC. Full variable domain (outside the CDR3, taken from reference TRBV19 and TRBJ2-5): DGGITQSPKYLFRKEGQNVTLSCEQNLNHDAMYWYRQDPGQGLRLIYYSQIVNDFQKGDIAEGYSVSREKKESFPLTVTSAQKNPTAFYLCASSIVLENVETQYFGPGTRLLVL.

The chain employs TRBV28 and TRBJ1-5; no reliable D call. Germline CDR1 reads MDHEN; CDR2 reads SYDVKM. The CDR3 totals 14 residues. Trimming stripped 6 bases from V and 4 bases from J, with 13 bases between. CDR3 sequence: CASRVSGPNQPQHF. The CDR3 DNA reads TGTGCCAGCAGGGTATCCGGGCCAAATCAGCCCCAGCATTTT.

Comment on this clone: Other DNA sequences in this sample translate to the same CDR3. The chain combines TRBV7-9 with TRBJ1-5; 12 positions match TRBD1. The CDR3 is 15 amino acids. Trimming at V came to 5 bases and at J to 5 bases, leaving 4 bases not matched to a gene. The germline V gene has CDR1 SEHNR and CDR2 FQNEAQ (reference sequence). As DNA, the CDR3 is TGTGCCAGCAGCCTGGGACAGGGGGCTGATCAGCCCCAGCATTTT. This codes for CASSLGQGADQPQHF.

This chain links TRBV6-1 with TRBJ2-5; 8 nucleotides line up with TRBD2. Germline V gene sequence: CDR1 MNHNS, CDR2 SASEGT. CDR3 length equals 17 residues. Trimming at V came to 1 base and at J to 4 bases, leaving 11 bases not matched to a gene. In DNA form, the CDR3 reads TGTGCCAGCAGTGAAGAATCGGGAGGGCCCGGTAGAGAGACCCAGTACTTC. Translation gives CASSEESGGPGRETQYF.

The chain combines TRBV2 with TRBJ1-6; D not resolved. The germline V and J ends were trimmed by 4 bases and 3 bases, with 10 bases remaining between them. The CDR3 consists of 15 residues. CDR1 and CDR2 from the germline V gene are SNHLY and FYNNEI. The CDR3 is CASSVRTVYNSPLHF. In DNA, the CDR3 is TGTGCCAGCAGTGTGAGGACGGTCTATAATTCACCCCTCCACTTT.

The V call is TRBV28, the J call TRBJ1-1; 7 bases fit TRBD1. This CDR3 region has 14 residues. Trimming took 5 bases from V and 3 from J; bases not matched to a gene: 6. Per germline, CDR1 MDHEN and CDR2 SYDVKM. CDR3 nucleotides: TGTGCCAGCAGTCCACTGACAGGGCACACTGAAGCTTTCTTT. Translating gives CASSPLTGHTEAFF. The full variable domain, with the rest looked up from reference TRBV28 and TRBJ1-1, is DVKVTQSSRYLVKRTGEKVFLECVQDMDHENMFWYRQDPGLGLRLIYFSYDVKMKEKGDIPEGYSVSREKKERFSLILESASTNQTSMYLCASSPLTGHTEAFFGQGTRLTVV.

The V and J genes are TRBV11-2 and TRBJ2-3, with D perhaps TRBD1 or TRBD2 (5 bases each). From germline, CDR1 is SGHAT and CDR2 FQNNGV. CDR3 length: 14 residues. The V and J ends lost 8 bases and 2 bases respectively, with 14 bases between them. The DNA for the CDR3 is TGTGCCAGCGGGCCGGGACCCAACACAGATACGCAGTATTTT. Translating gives CASGPGPNTDTQYF.

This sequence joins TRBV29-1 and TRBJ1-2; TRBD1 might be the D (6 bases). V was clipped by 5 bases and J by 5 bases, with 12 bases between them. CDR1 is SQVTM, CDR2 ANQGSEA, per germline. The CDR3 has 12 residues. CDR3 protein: CSVPTGRYGYTF. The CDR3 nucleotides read TGCAGCGTTCCGACAGGCCGTTATGGCTACACCTTC.

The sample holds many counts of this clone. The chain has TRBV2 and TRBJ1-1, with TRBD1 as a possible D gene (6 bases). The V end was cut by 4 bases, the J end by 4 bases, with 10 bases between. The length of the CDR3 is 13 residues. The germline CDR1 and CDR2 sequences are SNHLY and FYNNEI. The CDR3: CASSAGAGTEAFF. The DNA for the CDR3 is TGTGCCAGCAGTGCAGGGGCAGGCACTGAAGCTTTCTTT.

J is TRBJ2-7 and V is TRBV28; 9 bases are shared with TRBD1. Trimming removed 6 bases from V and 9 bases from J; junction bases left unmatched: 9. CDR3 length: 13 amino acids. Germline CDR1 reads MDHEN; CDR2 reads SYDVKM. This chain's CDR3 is CASRPGQGLVQYF. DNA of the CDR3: TGTGCCAGCAGGCCGGGACAGGGATTAGTGCAGTACTTC.

The DNA for the CDR3 is TGTGCCAGCAGCCCCGGGGCAGGAGCAGATACGCAGTATTTT. Translating gives CASSPGAGADTQYF. The gene calls are TRBV7-3 and TRBJ2-3; D assignment may be TRBD1 or TRBD2 (5 bases each). There are 14 residues in the CDR3. Germline lookup yields CDR1 SGHTA and CDR2 FQGTGA. The ends were cut back, 5 bases at V and 4 bases at J, with 13 bases in the middle.

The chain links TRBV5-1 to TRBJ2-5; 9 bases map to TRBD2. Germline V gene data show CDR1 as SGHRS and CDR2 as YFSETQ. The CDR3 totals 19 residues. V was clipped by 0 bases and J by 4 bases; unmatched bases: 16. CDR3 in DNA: TGCGCCAGCAGCTTGGTGGCTGCGGGAGGGCCTCGGGGGCGAGAGACCCAGTACTTC. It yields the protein CASSLVAAGGPRGRETQYF.

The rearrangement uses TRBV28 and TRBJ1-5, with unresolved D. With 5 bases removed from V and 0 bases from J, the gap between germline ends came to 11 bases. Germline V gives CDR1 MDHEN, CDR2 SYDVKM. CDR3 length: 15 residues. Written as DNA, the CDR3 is TGTGCCAGCAGTGCCGCCCATTATAGCAATCAGCCCCAGCATTTT. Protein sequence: CASSAAHYSNQPQHF.

The CDR3 coding sequence is TGTGCCAGCAGTCCGGACAGGGTCGGCGAGACCCAGTACTTC. Translating gives CASSPDRVGETQYF. The chain has TRBV6-5 and TRBJ2-5, with 8 bases aligning to TRBD1. V dropped 5 bases and J dropped 5; count of bases not matched to a gene: 7. The CDR3 loop spans 14 amino acids. Germline V gene data show CDR1 as MNHEY and CDR2 as SVGAGI.

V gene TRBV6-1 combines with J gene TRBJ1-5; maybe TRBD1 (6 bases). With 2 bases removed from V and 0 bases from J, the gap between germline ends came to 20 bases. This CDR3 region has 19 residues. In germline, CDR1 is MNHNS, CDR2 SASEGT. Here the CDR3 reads CASSERGQRSSYSNQPQHF. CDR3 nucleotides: TGTGCCAGCAGTGAAAGGGGACAAAGGAGCTCTTATAGCAATCAGCCCCAGCATTTT.

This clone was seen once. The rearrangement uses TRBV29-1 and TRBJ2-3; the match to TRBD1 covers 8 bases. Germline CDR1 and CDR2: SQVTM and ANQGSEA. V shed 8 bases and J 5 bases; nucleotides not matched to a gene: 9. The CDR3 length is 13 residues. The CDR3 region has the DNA TGCAGCATAGGACAGGGACAGAGAGATACGCAGTATTTT. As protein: CSIGQGQRDTQYF.

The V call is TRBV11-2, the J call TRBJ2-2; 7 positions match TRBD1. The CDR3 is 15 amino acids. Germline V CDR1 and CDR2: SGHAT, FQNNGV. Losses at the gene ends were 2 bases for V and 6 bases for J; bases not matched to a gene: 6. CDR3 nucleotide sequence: TGTGCCAGCAGCTTATCGAACAGGGGCTCCGGGGAGCTGTTTTTT. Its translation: CASSLSNRGSGELFF. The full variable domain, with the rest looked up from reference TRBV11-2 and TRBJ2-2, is EAGVAQSPRYKIIEKRQSVAFWCNPISGHATLYWYQQILGQGPKLLIQFQNNGVVDDSQLPKDRFSAERLKGVDSTLKIQPAKLEDSAVYLCASSLSNRGSGELFFGEGSRLTVL.

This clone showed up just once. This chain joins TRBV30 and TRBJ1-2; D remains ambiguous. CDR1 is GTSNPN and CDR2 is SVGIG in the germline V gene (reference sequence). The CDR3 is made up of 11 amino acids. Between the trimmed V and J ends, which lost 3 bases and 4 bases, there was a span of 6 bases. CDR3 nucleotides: TGTGCCTGGAGGGGGATCTATGGCTACACCTTC. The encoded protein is CAWRGIYGYTF.

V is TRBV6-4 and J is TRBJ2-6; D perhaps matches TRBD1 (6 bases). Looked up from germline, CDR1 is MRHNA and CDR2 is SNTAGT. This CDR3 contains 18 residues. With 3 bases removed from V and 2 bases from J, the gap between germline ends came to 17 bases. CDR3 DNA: TGTGCCAGCAGTGAGGACAGTCCCAATCTACCTGGGGCCAACGTCCTGACTTTC. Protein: CASSEDSPNLPGANVLTF.

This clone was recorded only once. The chain's CDR3 is CASSVGGRGTDTQYF. The CDR3, as DNA: TGTGCCAGCAGCGTAGGCGGCAGGGGCACAGATACGCAGTATTTT. The V and J genes are TRBV9 and TRBJ2-3, with D possibly matching TRBD1 (5 bases). The germline V and J ends were trimmed by 0 bases and 1 base, with 9 bases remaining between them. The CDR3 loop spans 15 amino acids. CDR1 SGDLS and CDR2 YYNGEE come from the germline V gene.